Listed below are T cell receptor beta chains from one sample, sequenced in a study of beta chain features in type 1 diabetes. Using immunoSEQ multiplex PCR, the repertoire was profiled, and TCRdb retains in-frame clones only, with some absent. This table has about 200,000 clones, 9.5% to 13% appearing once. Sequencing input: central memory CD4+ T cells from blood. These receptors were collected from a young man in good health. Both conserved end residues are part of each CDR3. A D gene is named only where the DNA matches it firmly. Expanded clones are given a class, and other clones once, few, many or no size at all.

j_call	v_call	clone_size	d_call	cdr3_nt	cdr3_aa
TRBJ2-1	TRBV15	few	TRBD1	TGTGCCACCAGCAGAGAGTTGTCCGGGACAGGGATTTACAATGAGCAGTTCTTC	CATSRELSGTGIYNEQFF
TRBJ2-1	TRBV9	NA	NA	TGTGCCAGCAGCGTGGGAGGACTTTACAATGAGCAGTTCTTC	CASSVGGLYNEQFF
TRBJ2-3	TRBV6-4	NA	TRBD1	TGTGCCAGCAGTGGACAGGGGACAGATACGCAGTATTTT	CASSGQGTDTQYF
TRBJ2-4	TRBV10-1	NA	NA	TGCGCCAGCAGCCCGACCCAGGGCATTCAGTACTTC	CASSPTQGIQYF
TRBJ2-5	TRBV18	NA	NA	TGTGCCAGCTCACCACCGGGGTCGGAGACCCAGTACTTC	CASSPPGSETQYF
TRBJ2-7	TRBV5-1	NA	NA	TGCGCCAGCAGCTTGGATGACCGATACTCCTACGAGCAGTACTTC	CASSLDDRYSYEQYF
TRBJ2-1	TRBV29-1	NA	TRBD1	TGCAGCGTGGGGGACAGGGGGAGGAATGAGCAGTTCTTC	CSVGDRGRNEQFF
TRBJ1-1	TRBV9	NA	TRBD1	TGTGCCAGCAGCACAGACAGGGTATTGAACACTGAAGCTTTCTTT	CASSTDRVLNTEAFF
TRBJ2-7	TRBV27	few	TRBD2	TGTGCCAGCAGATATAGCGGGGGGACCTACGAGCAGTACTTC	CASRYSGGTYEQYF
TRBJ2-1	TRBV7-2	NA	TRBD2	TGCGCCAGCAGCCAAGAGGGCGGGAGGATCAGTGAGCAGTTCTTC	CASSQEGGRISEQFF
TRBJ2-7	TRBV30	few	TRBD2	TGTGCCTGGAGTAACGGGGCGGGAGCGGTCGAGCAGTACTTC	CAWSNGAGAVEQYF
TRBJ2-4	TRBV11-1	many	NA	TGTGCCAGCGGGAGGACAGCCAAAAACATTCAGTACTTC	CASGRTAKNIQYF
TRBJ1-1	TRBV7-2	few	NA	TGTGCCAGCAGCTTTACAGGGAACACTGAAGCTTTCTTT	CASSFTGNTEAFF
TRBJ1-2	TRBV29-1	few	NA	TGCAGCGTTGAGGGCAGGGAAGGTGGCTACACCTTC	CSVEGREGGYTF
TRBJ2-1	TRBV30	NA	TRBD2	TGTGCCTGGAGTGGGATAGCGGGAAACCCGTACAGCTCCTACAATGAGCAGTTCTTC	CAWSGIAGNPYSSYNEQFF
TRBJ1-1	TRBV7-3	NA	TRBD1	TGTGCCAGCAGCAAGCGCGCCGGGACAGGGAGGTTGAACACTGAAGCTTTCTTT	CASSKRAGTGRLNTEAFF
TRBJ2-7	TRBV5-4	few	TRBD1	TGTGCCAGCAGCTTTCAGGGGACAGGGGGATACGAGCAGTACTTC	CASSFQGTGGYEQYF
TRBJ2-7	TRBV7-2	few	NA	NA	CASSFGAGSYEQYF
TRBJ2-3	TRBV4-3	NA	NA	TGCGCCAGCAGCCAATGGGCGAGCGGGACAGATACGCAGTATTTT	CASSQWASGTDTQYF
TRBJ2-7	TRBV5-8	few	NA	TGTGCCAGCAGCCTCCGGGGCATATCCTACGAGCAGTACTTC	CASSLRGISYEQYF
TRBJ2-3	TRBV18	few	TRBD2	TGTGCCAGCTCACCTCAGCGGGGGGTGTTCACAGATACGCAGTATTTT	CASSPQRGVFTDTQYF
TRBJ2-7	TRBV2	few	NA	TGTGCCAGCAGCTTCGACCGGGCGGAATCCTCCTACGAGCAGTACTTC	CASSFDRAESSYEQYF
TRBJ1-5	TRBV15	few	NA	TGTGCCACCAGCAGATGGACCCCAGAGAGTCAGCCCCAGCATTTT	CATSRWTPESQPQHF
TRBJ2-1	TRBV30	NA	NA	TGTGCCTGGAGTGTACGTCCGGACAATGAGCAGTTCTTC	CAWSVRPDNEQFF
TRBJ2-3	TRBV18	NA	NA	TGTGCCAGCTCATCCCCAGCGGAGGGCACAGATACGCAGTATTTT	CASSSPAEGTDTQYF
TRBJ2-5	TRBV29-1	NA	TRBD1	TGCAGCGCGGGACAGGGGGGACAGACCCAGTACTTC	CSAGQGGQTQYF
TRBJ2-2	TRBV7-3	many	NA	TGTGCCAGCAGCTTCCAGGGGACCACCGGGGAGCTGTTTTTT	CASSFQGTTGELFF
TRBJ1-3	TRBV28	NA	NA	TGTGCCAGCAGTCTGGGAACAGGAAACACCATATATTTT	CASSLGTGNTIYF
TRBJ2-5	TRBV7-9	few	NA	TGTGCCAGCAGCTTTGAGCTACAGCAAGAGACCCAGTACTTC	CASSFELQQETQYF
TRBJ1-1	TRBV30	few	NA	TGTGCCTGGAGTCCTTGGGGACGGGGAAAAAACACTGAAGCTTTCTTT	CAWSPWGRGKNTEAFF
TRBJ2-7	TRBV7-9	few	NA	TGTGCCAGCACCCCGGACCTTTACGAGCAGTACTTC	CASTPDLYEQYF
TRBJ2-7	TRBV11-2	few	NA	TGTGCCAGCAGCTTAGGTCTCGAGCAGTACTTC	CASSLGLEQYF
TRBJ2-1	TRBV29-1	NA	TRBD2	TGCAGCGTTGCTGGGGGGGGAGTGGATGAGCAGTTCTTC	CSVAGGGVDEQFF
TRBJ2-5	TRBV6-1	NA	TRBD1	TGTGCCAGCAGTGAACAGGACAGGGCACAAGAGACCCAGTACTTC	CASSEQDRAQETQYF
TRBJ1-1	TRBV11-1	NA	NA	TGTGCCAGCACCTCCCAACCGGGGAACACTGAAGCTTTCTTT	CASTSQPGNTEAFF
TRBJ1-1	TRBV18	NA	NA	TGTGCCAGCTCACTAGGGTGGGGTCTGGGGAACACTGAAGCTTTCTTT	CASSLGWGLGNTEAFF
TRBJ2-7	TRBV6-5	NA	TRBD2	TGTGCCAGCACCGTAGCGGGAGGGCGATCCGAGCAGTACTTC	CASTVAGGRSEQYF
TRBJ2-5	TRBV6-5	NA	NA	TGTGCCAGCAGTGAATGGCGGGCGGAGACCCAGTACTTC	CASSEWRAETQYF
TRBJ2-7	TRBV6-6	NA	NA	TGTGCCAGCAGTTACCCGGGACAGCGGGCGAACGAGCAGTACTTC	CASSYPGQRANEQYF
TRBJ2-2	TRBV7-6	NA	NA	TGTGCCAGCAGCTTAGTAGGGGCCAGGACCGGGGAGCTGTTTTTT	CASSLVGARTGELFF
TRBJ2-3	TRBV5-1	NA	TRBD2	TGCGCCAGCAGCTTGAGGCAGCGGGAGGCCGGCGATACGCAGTATTTT	CASSLRQREAGDTQYF
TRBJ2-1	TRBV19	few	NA	TGTGCCAGTAGTATAAGGCCCATCGTAACCAATGAGCAGTTCTTC	CASSIRPIVTNEQFF
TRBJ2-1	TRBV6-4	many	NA	TGTGCCAGCAGTGTTGAGTGGGGGCTATACAATGAGCAGTTCTTC	CASSVEWGLYNEQFF
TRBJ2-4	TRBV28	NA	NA	TGTGCCAGCAGTTTTCAGGAGCTAGCCAAAAACATTCAGTACTTC	CASSFQELAKNIQYF
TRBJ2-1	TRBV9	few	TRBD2	TGTGCCAGCAGCGAAAGCGGGATGAGGTACAATGAGCAGTTCTTC	CASSESGMRYNEQFF
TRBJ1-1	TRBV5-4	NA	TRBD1	TGTGCCAGCAGCCCTTACCGGACAGGAGTGAACACTGAAGCTTTCTTT	CASSPYRTGVNTEAFF
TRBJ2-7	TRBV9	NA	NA	TGTGCCAGCAGCCTCAGCGGTTTCTCCTACGAGCAGTACTTC	CASSLSGFSYEQYF
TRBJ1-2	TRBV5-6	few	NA	TGTGCCAGCAGCTTGGGACGGAACTTCTATGGCTACACCTTC	CASSLGRNFYGYTF
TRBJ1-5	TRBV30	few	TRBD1	TGTGCCTGGAGCGACAGGGTAAGACAGCCCCAGCATTTT	CAWSDRVRQPQHF
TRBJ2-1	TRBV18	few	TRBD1	TGTGCCAGCTCATCGCTTTCCGGGACAGGGGGCAATGAGCAGTTCTTC	CASSSLSGTGGNEQFF
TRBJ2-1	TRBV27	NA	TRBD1	TGTGCCAGCAGTCTGGGACAGGGGGGGCATGAGCAGTTCTTC	CASSLGQGGHEQFF
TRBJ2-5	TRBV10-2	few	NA	TGCGCCAGCAGTGTGGGAGGATCGGGCGAGACCCAGTACTTC	CASSVGGSGETQYF
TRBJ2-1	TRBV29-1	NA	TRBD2	TGCAGCGTTGAAGGGACTAGCGGGAGTAAGGTTCGTTATGAGCAGTTCTTC	CSVEGTSGSKVRYEQFF
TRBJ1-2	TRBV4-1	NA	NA	TGCGCCAGCAGCCAAGATAGGCAGCGGTCCTGGGGCTACACCTTC	CASSQDRQRSWGYTF
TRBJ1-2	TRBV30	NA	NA	TGTGCCTGGAGTAAGGGGACGTGGGATGGCTACACCTTC	CAWSKGTWDGYTF
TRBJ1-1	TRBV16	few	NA	TGTGCCAGCAGCCAATCCGGCGGTGAAGCTTTCTTT	CASSQSGGEAFF
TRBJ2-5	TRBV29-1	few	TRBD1	TGCAGCGTTGAGAGCCCAGGGGGCGCGGAGACCCAGTACTTC	CSVESPGGAETQYF